The rows below give T cell receptor beta chains drawn from one sample of a study of cytomegalovirus exposure and HLA in healthy donors. The repertoire was sequenced with immunoSEQ multiplex PCR; TCRdb's copy has only in-frame clones and lacks some. Of approximately 180,000 clones listed, around nine tenths are singletons. The specimen was PBMCs. The receptor set was obtained from a woman aged 25 to 45 in good health and CMV-seronegative. CDR3s include the opening cysteine and the closing phenylalanine or tryptophan. D genes are given only for firm matches.

TRBJ1-1 TRBV21-1 NA CASSNKQTGVGEAFF
TRBJ2-1 TRBV2 TRBD1 CASRLGTVDEQFF
TRBJ1-2 TRBV4-1 TRBD1 CASSNPGQGYYGYTF
TRBJ2-3 TRBV7-8 NA CASSLGGSGGRTDTQYF
TRBJ2-2 TRBV5-5 NA CASRPTLNTGELFF
TRBJ2-3 TRBV9 NA CASSVGNRGTTDTQYF
TRBJ1-1 TRBV2 NA CASTRGAEYTEAFF
TRBJ2-3 TRBV5-6 TRBD1 CASSLAGQGTDTQYF
TRBJ2-3 TRBV7-7 NA CASSLGQVDTQYF
TRBJ1-5 TRBV27 NA CASSFTGPRQPQHF
TRBJ2-5 TRBV7-9 NA CASSFRGAGETQYF
TRBJ1-1 TRBV12-5 NA CASGLSSGLNTEAFF
TRBJ2-7 TRBV5-1 NA CASSFELRAGPYEQYF
TRBJ1-5 TRBV18 NA CASSPIFSSNQPQHF
TRBJ2-7 TRBV9 NA CASSVGAGGQRYEQYF
TRBJ2-7 TRBV5-1 NA CASSLVEGSSYEQYF
TRBJ2-7 TRBV27 NA CASSSADSYEQYF
TRBJ1-2 TRBV5-1 NA CASSPDSQYGYTF
TRBJ1-1 TRBV6-1 NA CASRVEGGAEAFF
TRBJ2-7 TRBV6-1 TRBD1 CASSDDRTGAYEQYF
TRBJ1-2 TRBV27 NA CASNTRASGYGYTF
TRBJ2-1 TRBV9 NA CASSVASVNNEQFF
TRBJ2-5 TRBV2 NA CARHRGHGGRNQETQYF
TRBJ2-7 TRBV5-6 NA CASIPSGASPYEQYF
TRBJ1-2 TRBV5-6 NA CASSTQGFAGYTF
TRBJ2-7 TRBV6-6 NA CASSYEPRGSEQYF
TRBJ1-1 TRBV30 NA CAWSLGYLNTEAFF
TRBJ2-7 TRBV18 NA CASSLVIAREQYF
TRBJ2-1 TRBV4-1 NA CASSQTLRERGIF
TRBJ2-7 TRBV2 NA CASARGMYEQYF
TRBJ2-7 TRBV5-4 TRBD2 CASSRPGLAVSYEQYF
TRBJ2-7 TRBV4-2 NA CASSQEGAVAYEQYF
TRBJ2-5 TRBV5-1 TRBD2 CASSFRLAGVQETQYF
TRBJ2-2 TRBV5-1 NA CASRGENTGELFF
TRBJ1-6 TRBV5-1 NA CASSLIGRAESPLHF
TRBJ1-1 TRBV9 NA CASSVGGIAEAFF
TRBJ1-4 TRBV19 NA CASRRTATNEKLFF
TRBJ1-6 TRBV19 TRBD1 CASRQPGQGGSPLHF
TRBJ1-5 TRBV6-1 TRBD1 CASSDRGLSNQPQHF
TRBJ2-1 TRBV27 NA CASSSRGDSYNEQFF
TRBJ2-3 TRBV2 NA CATRGRQVYTDTQYF
TRBJ2-2 TRBV11-2 TRBD1 CASSLAGGLGTGELFF
TRBJ1-1 TRBV6-5 TRBD1 CASSVRQGELTEAFF
TRBJ2-2 TRBV2 NA CASSSRDNQNTGELFF
TRBJ1-2 TRBV6-4 TRBD1 CASSEGTGGTYGYTF
TRBJ1-2 TRBV18 NA CASSPSGANYGYTF